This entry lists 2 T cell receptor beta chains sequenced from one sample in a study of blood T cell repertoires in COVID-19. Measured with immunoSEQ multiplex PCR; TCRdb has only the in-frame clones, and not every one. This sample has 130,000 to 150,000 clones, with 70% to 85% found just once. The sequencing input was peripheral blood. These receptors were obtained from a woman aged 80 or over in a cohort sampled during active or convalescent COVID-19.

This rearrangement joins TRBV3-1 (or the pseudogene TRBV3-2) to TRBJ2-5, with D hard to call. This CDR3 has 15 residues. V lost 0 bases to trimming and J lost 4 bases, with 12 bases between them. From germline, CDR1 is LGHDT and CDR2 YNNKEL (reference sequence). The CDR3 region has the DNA TGTGCCAGCAGCCAAGATACTGCAGGTCCAGAGACCCAGTACTTC. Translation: CASSQDTAGPETQYF.

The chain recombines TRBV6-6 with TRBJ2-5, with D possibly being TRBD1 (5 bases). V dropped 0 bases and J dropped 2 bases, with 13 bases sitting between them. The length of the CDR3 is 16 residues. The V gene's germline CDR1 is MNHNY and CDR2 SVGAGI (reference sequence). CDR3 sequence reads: CASSYSGLGMQETQYF. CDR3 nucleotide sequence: TGTGCCAGCAGTTACTCGGGGCTAGGCATGCAAGAGACCCAGTACTTC.